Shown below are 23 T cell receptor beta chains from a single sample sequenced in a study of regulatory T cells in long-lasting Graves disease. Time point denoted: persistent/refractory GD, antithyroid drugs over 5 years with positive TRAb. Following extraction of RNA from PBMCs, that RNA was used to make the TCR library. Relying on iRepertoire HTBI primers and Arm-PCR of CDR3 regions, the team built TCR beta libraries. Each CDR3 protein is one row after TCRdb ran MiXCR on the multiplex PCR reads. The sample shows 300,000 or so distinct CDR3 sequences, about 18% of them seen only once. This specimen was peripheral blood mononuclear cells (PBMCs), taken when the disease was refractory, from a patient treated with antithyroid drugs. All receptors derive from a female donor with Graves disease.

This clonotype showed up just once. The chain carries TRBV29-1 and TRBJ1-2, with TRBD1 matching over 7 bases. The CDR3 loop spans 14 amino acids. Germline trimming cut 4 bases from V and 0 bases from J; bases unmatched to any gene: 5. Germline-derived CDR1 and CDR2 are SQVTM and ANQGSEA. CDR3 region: CSVAGQGANYGYTF. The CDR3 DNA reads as TGCAGCGTTGCGGGTCAGGGGGCTAACTATGGCTACACCTTC.

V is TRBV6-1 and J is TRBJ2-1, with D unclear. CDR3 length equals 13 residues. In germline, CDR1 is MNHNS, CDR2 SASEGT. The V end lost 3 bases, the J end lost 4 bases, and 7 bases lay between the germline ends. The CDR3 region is CASSESVYNEQFF. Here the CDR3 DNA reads TGTGCCAGCAGTGAGTCAGTTTACAATGAGCAGTTCTTC.

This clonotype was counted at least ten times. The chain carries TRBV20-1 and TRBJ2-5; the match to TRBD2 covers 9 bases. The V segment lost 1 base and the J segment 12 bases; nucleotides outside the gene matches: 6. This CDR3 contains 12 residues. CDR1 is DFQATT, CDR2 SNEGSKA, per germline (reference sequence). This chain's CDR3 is CSARAASGNEYF. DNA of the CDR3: TGCAGTGCTAGAGCGGCTAGCGGGAACGAGTACTTC.

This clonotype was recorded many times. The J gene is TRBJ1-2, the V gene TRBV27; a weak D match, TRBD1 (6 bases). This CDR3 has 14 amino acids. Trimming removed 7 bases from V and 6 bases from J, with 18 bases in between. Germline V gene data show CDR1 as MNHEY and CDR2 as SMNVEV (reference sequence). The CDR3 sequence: CASTTGTAPNGYTF. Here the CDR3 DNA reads TGTGCCAGCACCACAGGGACTGCCCCGAATGGCTACACCTTC.

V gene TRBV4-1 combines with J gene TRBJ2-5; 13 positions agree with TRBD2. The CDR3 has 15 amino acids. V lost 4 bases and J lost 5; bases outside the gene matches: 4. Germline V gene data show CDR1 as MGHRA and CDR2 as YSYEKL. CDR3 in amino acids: CASSRTSGSMETQYF. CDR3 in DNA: TGCGCCAGCAGCCGGACTAGCGGGAGTATGGAGACCCAGTACTTC.

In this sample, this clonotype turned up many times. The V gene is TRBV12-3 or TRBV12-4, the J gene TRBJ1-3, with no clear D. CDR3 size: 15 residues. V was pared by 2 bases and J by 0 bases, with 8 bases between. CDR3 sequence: CASSLRPYSGNTIYF. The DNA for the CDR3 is TGTGCCAGCAGTTTAAGACCGTACTCTGGAAACACCATATATTTT.

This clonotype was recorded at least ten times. This chain's CDR3 is CASSFPSGNSNQPQHF. In nucleotides, the CDR3 is TGTGCCAGCAGTTTTCCTTCAGGGAATTCCAATCAGCCCCAGCATTTT. The chain recombines TRBV28 with TRBJ1-5, with a tentative D call TRBD1 (5 bases). The CDR3 contains 16 residues. Germline V gives CDR1 MDHEN, CDR2 SYDVKM. Trimming left V 3 bases short and J 3 bases short, with 15 bases between. The full variable domain, with the rest looked up from reference TRBV28 and TRBJ1-5, is DVKVTQSSRYLVKRTGEKVFLECVQDMDHENMFWYRQDPGLGLRLIYFSYDVKMKEKGDIPEGYSVSREKKERFSLILESASTNQTSMYLCASSFPSGNSNQPQHFGDGTRLSIL.

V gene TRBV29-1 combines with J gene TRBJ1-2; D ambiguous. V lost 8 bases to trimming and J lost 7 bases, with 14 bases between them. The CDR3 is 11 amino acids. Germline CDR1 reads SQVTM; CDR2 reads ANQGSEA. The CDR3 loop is CSTGRGSGYTF. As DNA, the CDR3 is TGCAGCACCGGGCGGGGATCTGGCTACACCTTC.

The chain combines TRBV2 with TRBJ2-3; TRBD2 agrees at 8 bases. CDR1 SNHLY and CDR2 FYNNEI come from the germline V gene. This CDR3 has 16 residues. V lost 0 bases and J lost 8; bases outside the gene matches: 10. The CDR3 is CASSEAPGGGLGTQYF. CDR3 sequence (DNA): TGTGCCAGCAGTGAAGCACCCGGGGGGGGGCTCGGTACGCAGTATTTT.

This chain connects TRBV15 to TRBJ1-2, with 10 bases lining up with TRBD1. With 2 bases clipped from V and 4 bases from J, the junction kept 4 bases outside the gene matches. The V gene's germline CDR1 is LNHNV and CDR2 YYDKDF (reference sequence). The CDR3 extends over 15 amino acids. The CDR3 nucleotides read TGTGCCACCAGCAGATCCGGACAGGGGGTCTATGGCTACACCTTC. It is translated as CATSRSGQGVYGYTF.

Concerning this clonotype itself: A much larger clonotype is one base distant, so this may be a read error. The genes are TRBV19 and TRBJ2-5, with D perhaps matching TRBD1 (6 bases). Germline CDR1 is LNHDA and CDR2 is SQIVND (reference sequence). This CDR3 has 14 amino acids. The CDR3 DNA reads TGTGCCGGTAGTGCTACAGGGAATCAAGAGACCCAGTACTTC. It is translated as CAGSATGNQETQYF. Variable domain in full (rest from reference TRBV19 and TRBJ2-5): DGGITQSPKYLFRKEGQNVTLSCEQNLNHDAMYWYRQDPGQGLRLIYYSQIVNDFQKGDIAEGYSVSREKKESFPLTVTSAQKNPTAFYLCAGSATGNQETQYFGPGTRLLVL.

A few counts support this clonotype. The CDR3 DNA reads as TGTGCCAGTAGTAGCCCTGGAGGCAATCAGCCCCAGCATTTT. Encoded protein: CASSSPGGNQPQHF. The chain joins TRBV19 to TRBJ1-5; D remains ambiguous. V dropped 4 bases and J dropped 2 bases, with 9 bases sitting between them. Germline CDR1 LNHDA, CDR2 SQIVND (reference sequence). This CDR3 region has 14 residues.

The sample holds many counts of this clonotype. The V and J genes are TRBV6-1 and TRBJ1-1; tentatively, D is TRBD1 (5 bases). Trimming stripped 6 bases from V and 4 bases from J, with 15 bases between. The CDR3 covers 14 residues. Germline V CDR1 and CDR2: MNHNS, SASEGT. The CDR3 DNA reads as TGTGCCAGCAGCACAACTGGGGGAGGCACTGAAGCTTTCTTT. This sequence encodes CASSTTGGGTEAFF.

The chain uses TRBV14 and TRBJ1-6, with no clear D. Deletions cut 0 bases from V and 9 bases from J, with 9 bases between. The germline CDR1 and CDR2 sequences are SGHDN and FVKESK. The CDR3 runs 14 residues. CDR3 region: CASSQDFVRSPLHF. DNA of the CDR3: TGTGCCAGCAGCCAAGATTTCGTGCGTTCACCCCTCCACTTT.

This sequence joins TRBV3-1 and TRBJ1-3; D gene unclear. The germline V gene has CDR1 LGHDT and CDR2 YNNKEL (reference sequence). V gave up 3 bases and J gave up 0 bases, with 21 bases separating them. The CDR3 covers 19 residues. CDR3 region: CASSHLGGRGPSSGNTIYF. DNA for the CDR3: TGTGCCAGCAGCCATCTGGGCGGCAGAGGTCCAAGCTCTGGAAACACCATATATTTT.

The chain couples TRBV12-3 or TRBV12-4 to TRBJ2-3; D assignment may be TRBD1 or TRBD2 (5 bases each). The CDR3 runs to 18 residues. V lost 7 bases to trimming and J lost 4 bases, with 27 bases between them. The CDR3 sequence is CASNPYLRGAGRPDTQYF. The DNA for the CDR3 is TGTGCCAGCAATCCCTACCTAAGGGGCGCGGGTCGCCCAGATACGCAGTATTTT.

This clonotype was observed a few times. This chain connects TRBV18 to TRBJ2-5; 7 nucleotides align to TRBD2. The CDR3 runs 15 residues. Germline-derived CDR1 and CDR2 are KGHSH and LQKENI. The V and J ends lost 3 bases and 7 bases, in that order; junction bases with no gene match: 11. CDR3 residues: CASSPSSGLGATQYF. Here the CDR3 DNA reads TGTGCCAGCTCACCGTCGAGCGGACTAGGAGCGACCCAGTACTTC.

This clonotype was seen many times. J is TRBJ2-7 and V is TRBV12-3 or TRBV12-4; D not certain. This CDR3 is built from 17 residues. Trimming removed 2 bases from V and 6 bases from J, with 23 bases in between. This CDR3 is CASSLSVSNHRPGEQYF. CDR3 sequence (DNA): TGTGCCAGCAGTTTAAGTGTCAGCAACCATCGCCCGGGCGAGCAGTACTTC.

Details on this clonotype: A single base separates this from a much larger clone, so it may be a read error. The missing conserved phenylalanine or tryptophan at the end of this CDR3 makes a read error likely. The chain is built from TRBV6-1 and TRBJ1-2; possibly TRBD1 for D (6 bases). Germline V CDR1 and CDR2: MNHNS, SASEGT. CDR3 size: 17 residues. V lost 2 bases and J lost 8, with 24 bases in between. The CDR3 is CASSEIPGAGELGGYTL. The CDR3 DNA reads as TGTGCCAGCAGTGAAATCCCCGGGGCAGGGGAGTTAGGGGGCTACACCCTC.

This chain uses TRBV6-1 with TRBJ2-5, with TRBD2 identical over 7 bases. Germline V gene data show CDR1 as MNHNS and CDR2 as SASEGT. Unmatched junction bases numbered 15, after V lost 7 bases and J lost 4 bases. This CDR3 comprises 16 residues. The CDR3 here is CASTNNKKWGGETQYF. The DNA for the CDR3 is TGTGCCAGCACAAATAATAAGAAGTGGGGGGGAGAGACCCAGTACTTC.

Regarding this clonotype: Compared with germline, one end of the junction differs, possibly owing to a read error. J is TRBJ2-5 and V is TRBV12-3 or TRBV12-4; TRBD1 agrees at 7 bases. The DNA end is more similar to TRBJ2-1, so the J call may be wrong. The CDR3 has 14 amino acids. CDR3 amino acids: CAGSTDRFNNEQFF. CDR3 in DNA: TGTGCCGGCAGTACGGACAGGTTCAACAATGAGCAGTTCTTC.

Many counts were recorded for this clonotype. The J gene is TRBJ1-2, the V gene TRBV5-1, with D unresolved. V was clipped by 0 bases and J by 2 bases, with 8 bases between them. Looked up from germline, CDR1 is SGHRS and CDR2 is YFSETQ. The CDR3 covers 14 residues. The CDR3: CASSLDGFNYGYTF. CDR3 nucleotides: TGCGCCAGCAGCTTGGACGGATTCAACTATGGCTACACCTTC.

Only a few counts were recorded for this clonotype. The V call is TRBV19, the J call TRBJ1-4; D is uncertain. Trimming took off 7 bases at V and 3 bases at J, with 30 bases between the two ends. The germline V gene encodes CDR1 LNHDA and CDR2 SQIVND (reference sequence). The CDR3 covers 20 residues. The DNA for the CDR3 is TGTGCCAGTACCCCAACGGTTGAGTTCTCTATGCGGGCAGCTAATGAAAAACTGTTTTTT. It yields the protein CASTPTVEFSMRAANEKLFF.